This T cell receptor beta chain was identified during a study of identical twins. This clonotype has only a few counts. Its antigen is not known. A universal primer site was added by template switching, and unique molecular identifiers were carried by the cDNA. TCRdb re-derived calls from the 5' RACE reads in MiXCR, one entry per CDR3 protein. Altogether nearly 900,000 distinct CDR3 sequences are present, about 12% being singletons, with the ten largest covering 1.5% to 2%. Whole-study findings and limits: Zero-insertion results could be subject to partial confounding by invariant MAIT and iNKT cells. Low generation probability was overrepresented in out-of-frame alpha sequences shared by twins.

The sample was also linked to a second study, of yellow fever vaccine responses in identical twins. Per that paper: Reported findings indicate that twins' vaccine T cell responses seemed partially convergent, partially personalized.

The sequence was collected from a woman in her late teens or twenties in good health. Sequencing was carried out using PBMCs.

CDR3 protein: CASSQDMGGYSYEQYF. The CDR3 DNA follows: TGCGCCAGCAGCCAAGATATGGGGGGCTATAGCTACGAGCAGTACTTC. The chain is built from TRBV4-1 and TRBJ2-7; possibly TRBD1 or TRBD2 for D (6 bases each). This CDR3 region has 16 residues. Per germline, CDR1 MGHRA and CDR2 YSYEKL. Trimming stripped 0 bases from V and 3 bases from J, with 15 bases between.